The 29 T cell receptor beta chains below all came from one sample that was sequenced in a study of T cells in Graves' hyperthyroidism and ophthalmopathy (dated by TCRdb to between 2018 and 2020). The library was obtained by multiplex PCR. The sequencer listed for this sample is Illumina HiSeq 2000. Amplification of TCR beta CDR3 regions was carried out from RNA transcripts. The first round of RT-PCR for the TCR CDR3 was performed with the HTBI primer set and the Qiagen OneStep RT-PCR kit. TCRdb trimmed the raw reads at Q25, called clones with MiXCR and kept productive beta chains. Rows with a matching CDR3 protein are joined into one entry that keeps the most common DNA and genes. This sample comprises almost 500,000 distinct CDR3 sequences, under 25% of them detected only once. The ten largest clonotypes hold roughly 49% of the sample. The sample taken for sequencing was blood. All receptors come from a woman in her 70s with Graves' ophthalmopathy.

This clonotype was seen at least ten times. The chain couples TRBV20-1 to TRBJ2-7, with unresolved D. This CDR3 is built from 14 residues. V lost 3 bases and J lost 0, with 12 bases in between. Germline V gene sequence: CDR1 DFQATT, CDR2 SNEGSKA (reference sequence). The CDR3 protein is CSASRTFSSYEQYF. The CDR3 DNA reads as TGCAGTGCTAGTCGGACGTTTAGCTCCTACGAGCAGTACTTC.

Many counts were recorded for this clonotype. The chain couples TRBV12-3 or TRBV12-4 to TRBJ2-5, with TRBD1 as a possible D gene (5 bases). The CDR3 contains 16 residues. Trimming cost V 3 bases and J 1 base, with 15 bases left between them. For the CDR3, the DNA is TGTGCCAGCAGTTTGTATGTTGGACAAGCCCAAGAGACCCAGTACTTC. Translation: CASSLYVGQAQETQYF.

This clonotype was seen more than once but under ten times. The CDR3 region is CASSPMGEQYF. CDR3 DNA sequence: TGTGCCAGCAGCCCGATGGGCGAGCAGTACTTC. The rearrangement links TRBV7-9 to TRBJ2-7; D gene uncertain. V was cut by 5 bases and J by 6 bases, with 8 bases left in between. The length of the CDR3 is 11 residues. The V gene's germline CDR1 is SEHNR and CDR2 FQNEAQ (reference sequence). The full variable domain, rest sourced from reference TRBV7-9 and TRBJ2-7, is DTGVSQNPRHKITKRGQNVTFRCDPISEHNRLYWYRQTLGQGPEFLTYFQNEAQLEKSRLLSDRFSAERPKGSFSTLEIQRTEQGDSAMYLCASSPMGEQYFGPGTRLTVT.

This clonotype appeared many times. This chain links TRBV2 with TRBJ1-1; D uncertain. Germline V gene data show CDR1 as SNHLY and CDR2 as FYNNEI. The CDR3 runs 14 residues. Deletions cut 5 bases from V and 0 bases from J, with 10 bases between. Written as DNA, the CDR3 is TGTGCCAGCAGTTCTGAGATCCTGAACACTGAAGCTTTCTTT. It translates to CASSSEILNTEAFF. Complete variable domain (other parts from reference TRBV2 and TRBJ1-1): EPEVTQTPSHQVTQMGQEVILRCVPISNHLYFYWYRQILGQKVEFLVSFYNNEISEKSEIFDDQFSVERPDGSNFTLKIRSTKLEDSAMYFCASSSEILNTEAFFGQGTRLTVV.

The chain carries TRBV5-1 and TRBJ1-1; D remains ambiguous. V was pared by 1 base and J by 7 bases, with 11 bases between. Germline V gene sequence: CDR1 SGHRS, CDR2 YFSETQ. This CDR3 region has 13 residues. The CDR3 bases are TGCGCCAGCAGCTTGAGCTCAGGAAATGAAGCTTTCTTT. This encodes CASSLSSGNEAFF. Combining the CDR3 with reference TRBV5-1 and TRBJ1-1 gives the whole variable domain KAGVTQTPRYLIKTRGQQVTLSCSPISGHRSVSWYQQTPGQGLQFLFEYFSETQRNKGNFPGRFSGRQFSNSRSEMNVSTLELGDSALYLCASSLSSGNEAFFGQGTRLTVV.

This clonotype was observed a handful of times. The genes are TRBV5-1 and TRBJ1-2; D is uncertain. Germline CDR1 reads SGHRS; CDR2 reads YFSETQ. V was clipped by 4 bases and J by 2 bases, with 15 bases between them. The length of the CDR3 is 15 residues. The CDR3 region has the DNA TGCGCCAGCAGCCCGAGAACGGACGGGAACTATGGCTACACCTTC. Translated, it gives CASSPRTDGNYGYTF.

This clonotype was seen a few times. The chain recombines TRBV7-6 with TRBJ2-1; weak D call: TRBD1 (6 bases). V was trimmed by 1 base and J by 9 bases, leaving 10 bases between them. Germline values: CDR1 SGHVS, CDR2 FNYEAQ. The CDR3 is 13 residues long. The CDR3 region has the DNA TGTGCCAGCAGCTTAGAACAGGGCAGTGAGCAGTTCTTC. The encoded protein is CASSLEQGSEQFF.

This clonotype has at least ten counts. The chain employs TRBV5-1 and TRBJ1-4; D call uncertain. CDR1 is SGHRS and CDR2 is YFSETQ in the germline V gene. Trimming removed 0 bases from V and 0 bases from J, with 6 bases in between. This CDR3 contains 15 residues. The CDR3 region has the DNA TGCGCCAGCAGCTTGGAGGGTGCAACTAATGAAAAACTGTTTTTT. Protein: CASSLEGATNEKLFF.

The V and J genes are TRBV3-1 and TRBJ2-7; the D is unclear. There are 14 residues in the CDR3. The germline CDR1 and CDR2 sequences are LGHDT and YNNKEL (reference sequence). Trimming shortened V by 1 base and J by 2 bases, and 9 bases separated the two germline ends. CDR3 DNA sequence: TGTGCCAGCAGCCAAGTAGGCGCCGCCTACGAGCAGTACTTC. Amino acids: CASSQVGAAYEQYF.

The table lists this clonotype with many counts. This chain connects TRBV5-1 to TRBJ1-5, with D possibly matching TRBD1 (5 bases). Trimming removed 6 bases from V and 1 base from J, with 14 bases in between. CDR3 length equals 15 residues. The V gene's germline CDR1 is SGHRS and CDR2 YFSETQ. In DNA, the CDR3 is TGCGCCAGCAAAACAGACGGGGCAAGCAATCAGCCCCAGCATTTT. It encodes CASKTDGASNQPQHF.

V and J are TRBV10-3 and TRBJ1-2; the D gene is possibly TRBD1 (6 bases). Germline-derived CDR1 and CDR2 are ENHRY and SYGVKD. The CDR3 spans 12 residues. V was clipped by 11 bases and J by 4 bases, with 14 bases between them. The CDR3 sequence is CAAGGGSYGYTF. DNA for the CDR3: TGTGCCGCCGGAGGGGGAAGCTATGGCTACACCTTC.

This clonotype showed up many times. This chain links TRBV6-1 with TRBJ2-1, with a weak D call TRBD2 (6 bases). The germline gives CDR1 MNHNS, CDR2 SASEGT. The CDR3 runs to 16 residues. The V and J ends lost 5 bases and 6 bases respectively, with 20 bases between them. CDR3 loop: CASSYARAGTFNEQFF. The CDR3 bases are TGTGCCAGCAGTTACGCGCGGGCGGGGACCTTCAATGAGCAGTTCTTC.

This clonotype showed up many times. The gene calls are TRBV7-9 and TRBJ1-1; 9 bases are a match to TRBD1. This CDR3 comprises 16 residues. CDR1 and CDR2 from the germline V gene are SEHNR and FQNEAQ (reference sequence). V shed 6 bases, J shed 0 bases, and the junction held 8 bases outside the gene matches. CDR3 protein: CASRPNRGRVNTEAFF. Here the CDR3 DNA reads TGTGCCAGCAGACCGAACAGGGGGCGCGTGAACACTGAAGCTTTCTTT. Filled out from reference TRBV7-9 and TRBJ1-1, the complete variable domain reads DTGVSQNPRHKITKRGQNVTFRCDPISEHNRLYWYRQTLGQGPEFLTYFQNEAQLEKSRLLSDRFSAERPKGSFSTLEIQRTEQGDSAMYLCASRPNRGRVNTEAFFGQGTRLTVV.

Only a few counts were recorded for this clonotype. The chain links TRBV3-1 to TRBJ2-5; D is unclear. The germline V gene has CDR1 LGHDT and CDR2 YNNKEL (reference sequence). The length of the CDR3 is 14 residues. V gave up 4 bases and J gave up 0 bases, with 9 bases separating them. CDR3 nucleotide sequence: TGTGCCAGCAGCCCTAGGTGGGACCAAGAGACCCAGTACTTC. Translating gives CASSPRWDQETQYF.

This clonotype was counted ten times or more. The chain uses TRBV10-2 and TRBJ1-1; D is uncertain. V was trimmed by 2 bases and J by 5 bases, leaving 6 bases between them. CDR3 length: 12 amino acids. Germline CDR1 is WSHSY and CDR2 is SAAADI. The CDR3 nucleotides read TGCGCCAGCAGTGAGGGGGATACTGAAGCTTTCTTT. This encodes CASSEGDTEAFF.

This clonotype was seen only a few times. The gene calls are TRBV19 and TRBJ2-3; D ambiguous. V dropped 3 bases and J dropped 5 bases, with 9 bases sitting between them. This CDR3 is 13 amino acids long. CDR1 is LNHDA and CDR2 is SQIVND in the germline V gene (reference sequence). The CDR3 sequence is CASSIWMGDTQYF. In DNA, the CDR3 is TGTGCCAGTAGTATTTGGATGGGAGATACGCAGTATTTT.

This sequence joins TRBV30 and TRBJ2-1, with D perhaps matching TRBD2 (5 bases). Germline V lookup: CDR1 GTSNPN, CDR2 SVGIG (reference sequence). Trimming took 2 bases from V and 2 from J, leaving 10 bases between them. CDR3 length: 14 residues. In DNA, the CDR3 is TGTGCCTGGAGTCCCGGACTCCCCTACAATGAGCAGTTCTTC. Translation gives CAWSPGLPYNEQFF. Full variable domain (rest looked up from reference TRBV30 and TRBJ2-1): SQTIHQWPATLVQPVGSPLSLECTVEGTSNPNLYWYRQAAGRGLQLLFYSVGIGQISSEVPQNLSASRPQDRQFILSSKKLLLSDSGFYLCAWSPGLPYNEQFFGPGTRLTVL.

The rearrangement joins TRBV30 to TRBJ1-5; no clear D. V gave up 2 bases and J gave up 4 bases, with 9 bases separating them. Germline values: CDR1 GTSNPN, CDR2 SVGIG (reference sequence). The CDR3 length is 13 residues. Here the CDR3 DNA reads TGTGCCTGGAGTTTCGGGAAGAATCAGCCCCAGCATTTT. Residues: CAWSFGKNQPQHF.

This clonotype has a count of ten or more. The V and J genes are TRBV6-1 and TRBJ2-2; D is uncertain. The CDR3 length is 12 residues. Germline loops: CDR1 MNHNS, CDR2 SASEGT. V dropped 5 bases and J dropped 6 bases, with 7 bases sitting between them. The CDR3 bases are TGTGCCAGCAGTTCCTACCCCGGGGAGCTGTTTTTT. Its protein is CASSSYPGELFF.

This clonotype was counted ten times or more. The rearrangement uses TRBV20-1 and TRBJ2-1, with no clear D. The germline V gene has CDR1 DFQATT and CDR2 SNEGSKA (reference sequence). With 6 bases removed from V and 7 bases from J, the gap between germline ends came to 19 bases. This CDR3 has 14 amino acids. The CDR3 is CSARPPGSWNEQFF. The CDR3 DNA sequence: TGCAGTGCGCGGCCCCCAGGTTCATGGAATGAGCAGTTCTTC.

V usage is TRBV5-1 and J usage is TRBJ2-7; D could derive from TRBD1 or TRBD2 (6 bases each). The CDR3 is 13 residues long. V shed 8 bases and J shed 6 bases, with 18 bases lying between them. CDR1 and CDR2 (germline): SGHRS, YFSETQ. The CDR3: CASSLGGLGEQYF. The CDR3 nucleotides read TGCGCCAGTTCATTGGGGGGCCTGGGCGAGCAGTACTTC.

V and J are TRBV20-1 and TRBJ2-7; 9 bases match TRBD1. Germline V CDR1 and CDR2: DFQATT, SNEGSKA (reference sequence). CDR3 size: 14 residues. V shed 3 bases, J shed 1 base, and the junction held 4 bases outside the gene matches. CDR3 nucleotides: TGCAGTGCTAGCGGACAGGGGAGATCCTACGAGCAGTACTTC. This encodes CSASGQGRSYEQYF.

This sequence joins TRBV7-3 and TRBJ2-3, with 7 bases aligning to TRBD2. V gave up 0 bases and J gave up 2 bases; unmatched junction bases: 11. Germline CDR1 reads SGHTA; CDR2 reads FQGTGA. This CDR3 spans 18 amino acids. The CDR3 DNA reads TGTGCCAGCAGCTTAACTGAGGCTAGCGGATTATTCACAGATACGCAGTATTTT. Encoded protein: CASSLTEASGLFTDTQYF.

The chain carries TRBV5-1 and TRBJ2-5; no reliable D call. Germline V gene sequence: CDR1 SGHRS, CDR2 YFSETQ. CDR3 length: 13 residues. Trimming removed 2 bases from V and 5 bases from J, with 10 bases in between. The CDR3 protein is CASSFDWGETQYF. CDR3 nucleotide sequence: TGCGCCAGCAGCTTCGACTGGGGTGAGACCCAGTACTTC. The full variable domain, in which reference TRBV5-1 and TRBJ2-5 provide the parts outside the CDR3, is KAGVTQTPRYLIKTRGQQVTLSCSPISGHRSVSWYQQTPGQGLQFLFEYFSETQRNKGNFPGRFSGRQFSNSRSEMNVSTLELGDSALYLCASSFDWGETQYFGPGTRLLVL.

This rearrangement joins TRBV7-2 to TRBJ2-4, with TRBD1 identical over 8 bases. CDR1 SGHTA and CDR2 FQGNSA come from the germline V gene. Trimming took 5 bases from V and 6 from J; bases not matched to a gene: 6. The CDR3 extends over 14 amino acids. The CDR3 bases are TGTGCCAGCAGCCGCGACAGGGGACGAAACATTCAGTACTTC. Its translation: CASSRDRGRNIQYF.

The sample holds a few counts of this clonotype. This chain links TRBV7-9 with TRBJ1-4, with 7 bases that match TRBD1. The CDR3 sequence is 13 residues long. The germline CDR1 and CDR2 sequences are SEHNR and FQNEAQ (reference sequence). V lost 5 bases to trimming and J lost 7 bases; unmatched junction nucleotides: 4. CDR3 sequence reads: CASSTGVTEKLFF. The CDR3 DNA reads TGTGCCAGCAGCACAGGGGTTACTGAAAAACTGTTTTTT.

The chain joins TRBV19 to TRBJ2-7; a weak D match, TRBD1 (6 bases). The germline V gene has CDR1 LNHDA and CDR2 SQIVND (reference sequence). The CDR3 spans 15 residues. The V end lost 4 bases, the J end lost 1 base, and 14 bases lay between the germline ends. Here the CDR3 reads CASSTTGNPSYEQYF. The CDR3 DNA is TGTGCCAGTAGTACTACAGGGAACCCTTCCTACGAGCAGTACTTC.

This clonotype was counted at least ten times. The chain recombines TRBV7-2 with TRBJ1-6, with 7 bases matching TRBD1. In germline, CDR1 is SGHTA, CDR2 FQGNSA. CDR3 length equals 13 residues. V lost 8 bases, J lost 5 bases, and 3 bases stayed unmatched. The CDR3 nucleotides read TGTGCCAGCGGCGGGACAGATAATTCACCCCTCCACTTT. Translation: CASGGTDNSPLHF.

This clonotype was picked up a small number of times. The genes are TRBV5-1 and TRBJ2-1; 10 bases match TRBD1. This CDR3 has 16 amino acids. In germline, CDR1 is SGHRS, CDR2 YFSETQ. With V trimmed by 2 bases and J by 4 bases, 6 bases remained unmatched. In nucleotides, the CDR3 is TGCGCCAGCAGCTTTTCTTTGGGACAGGGGTACAATGAGCAGTTCTTC. Translated: CASSFSLGQGYNEQFF.